Each of the 16 T cell receptor beta chains below was sequenced from the same sample in a study of blood T cell repertoires in COVID-19. The method was immunoSEQ multiplex PCR; TCRdb's version includes in-frame clones alone and lacks a portion of them. The table includes about 430,000 clones, 70% to 90% detected once. The material sequenced was PBMCs or T cells enriched from blood (not recorded which). The receptors were sampled from a woman under 30 who had been exposed to COVID-19.

To note about this clone: The sample holds other DNA sequences that translate to the same CDR3. The chain joins TRBV9 to TRBJ2-3; 7 bases are a match to TRBD1. The CDR3 has 14 amino acids. V lost 4 bases and J lost 1; bases outside the gene matches: 3. Germline V gene sequence: CDR1 SGDLS, CDR2 YYNGEE. The CDR3 nucleotides read TGTGCCAGCAGCCTCGGACAGGGCACAGATACGCAGTATTTT. Translation gives CASSLGQGTDTQYF.

This clone was detected only once. The CDR3 spells CASSSTDEQYF. The DNA for the CDR3 is TGTGCCAGCAGCTCAACGGACGAGCAGTACTTC. This chain joins TRBV7-9 and TRBJ2-7; no clear D gene. This CDR3 contains 11 residues. Trimming removed 4 bases from V and 5 bases from J, with 6 bases in between. Germline V CDR1 and CDR2: SEHNR, FQNEAQ (reference sequence).

The chain carries TRBV2 and TRBJ2-5; tentatively, D is TRBD2 (6 bases). This CDR3 is built from 15 residues. Trimming took off 1 base at V and 2 bases at J, with 11 bases between the two ends. Germline lookup yields CDR1 SNHLY and CDR2 FYNNEI. The CDR3 coding sequence is TGTGCCAGCAGTGAAGGGGGACTGAGACAAGAGACCCAGTACTTC. The encoded protein is CASSEGGLRQETQYF.

This chain links TRBV21-1 with TRBJ2-7; no check of the table's D call, TRBD2, against the DNA was made. TRBV21-1 is flagged as a pseudogene. The CDR3 is made up of 12 amino acids. The CDR3 loop is CASSKYRSGQYF. In nucleotides, the CDR3 is TGTGCCAGCAGCAAATATAGAAGTGGGCAGTACTTC.

The rearrangement uses TRBV27 and TRBJ2-3; tentative D call: TRBD2 (5 bases). The germline gives CDR1 MNHEY, CDR2 SMNVEV (reference sequence). Trimming shortened V by 1 base and J by 2 bases, and 16 bases separated the two germline ends. The CDR3 sequence is 17 residues long. In DNA form, the CDR3 reads TGTGCCAGCAGTTTATTAGGGCGTAGCGAGATCACAGATACGCAGTATTTT. Translated: CASSLLGRSEITDTQYF.

The V and J genes are TRBV6-2 or TRBV6-3 and TRBJ2-1, with 7 bases aligning to TRBD1. The trim removed 6 bases at V and 7 bases at J, leaving 9 bases unmatched. The CDR3 extends over 14 amino acids. Germline CDR1 reads MNHEY; CDR2 reads SVGEGT. Here the CDR3 reads CASSQDRLENEQFF. CDR3 in DNA: TGTGCCAGCAGCCAGGACAGGCTTGAAAATGAGCAGTTCTTC.

The chain has TRBV6-2 or TRBV6-3 and TRBJ1-1; no firm D call. The CDR3 is 15 residues long. Germline-derived CDR1 and CDR2 are MNHEY and SVGEGT. V was cut by 0 bases and J by 4 bases, with 12 bases left in between. In DNA form, the CDR3 reads TGTGCCAGCAGTTACTCCCGGGTAGGTACCACTGAAGCTTTCTTT. Amino acids: CASSYSRVGTTEAFF.

The chain uses TRBV7-9 and TRBJ2-1, with D perhaps TRBD1 (5 bases). In germline, CDR1 is SEHNR, CDR2 FQNEAQ (reference sequence). Trimming pared 1 base from V and 4 bases from J, leaving 11 bases between. The CDR3 has 15 residues. The CDR3 coding sequence is TGTGCCAGCAGCTTAGAAGGGGTTGGGTACAATGAGCAGTTCTTC. Residues: CASSLEGVGYNEQFF.

The gene calls are TRBV7-9 and TRBJ2-7; 8 positions match TRBD2. This CDR3 is built from 13 residues. V lost 5 bases and J lost 7; bases outside the gene matches: 7. Germline V CDR1 and CDR2: SEHNR, FQNEAQ (reference sequence). This CDR3 is CASSGAGLGEQYF. CDR3 DNA sequence: TGTGCCAGCAGCGGAGCGGGACTAGGGGAGCAGTACTTC.

This clone has a handful of counts. The CDR3 bases are TGTGCCACCAGCGAGTTTCGACAGGGGGCTACGAACGAGCAGTACTTC. Protein product: CATSEFRQGATNEQYF. The V and J genes are TRBV15 and TRBJ2-7; TRBD1 matches 10 bases. V lost 5 bases to trimming and J lost 5 bases; unmatched junction nucleotides: 12. This CDR3 is built from 16 residues. Germline CDR1 is LNHNV and CDR2 is YYDKDF (reference sequence).

This clone appeared once. This chain joins TRBV5-1 and TRBJ2-3; D is undetermined. Germline-derived CDR1 and CDR2 are SGHRS and YFSETQ. Trimming left V 2 bases short and J 2 bases short, with 9 bases between. This CDR3 region has 14 residues. CDR3 loop: CASSFSSVTDTQYF. The DNA for the CDR3 is TGCGCCAGCAGCTTCTCGAGTGTCACAGATACGCAGTATTTT.

This chain links TRBV10-3 with TRBJ2-2; 9 positions agree with TRBD1. V trimming: 0 bases; J trimming: 8 bases; junction bases outside the gene matches: 16. Germline V gene lookup returns CDR1 ENHRY and CDR2 SYGVKD. The CDR3 runs to 19 residues. CDR3 nucleotide sequence: TGTGCCATCAGTGAGTCACACGGGACAGGGCAAACCCTAATTGGGGAGCTGTTTTTT. Translation gives CAISESHGTGQTLIGELFF.

The chain uses TRBV4-2 and TRBJ2-7, with 7 bases lining up with TRBD1. Germline CDR1 is LGHNA and CDR2 is YNFKEQ. V dropped 1 base and J dropped 1; count of bases not matched to a gene: 10. CDR3 length: 17 residues. CDR3 protein: CASSQGGGQAWSYEQYF. In DNA form, the CDR3 reads TGTGCCAGCAGCCAAGGGGGCGGACAGGCCTGGTCCTACGAGCAGTACTTC.

The genes are TRBV19 and TRBJ2-7, with 10 bases aligning to TRBD2. J was trimmed by 0 bases and V by 5 bases; bases with no gene match: 4. The CDR3 is 15 amino acids. The germline V gene has CDR1 LNHDA and CDR2 SQIVND (reference sequence). The CDR3 DNA is TGTGCCAGTAGTGTAGCGGGAGGACTCTCCTACGAGCAGTACTTC. Protein product: CASSVAGGLSYEQYF. The full variable domain, in which reference TRBV19 and TRBJ2-7 provide the parts outside the CDR3, is DGGITQSPKYLFRKEGQNVTLSCEQNLNHDAMYWYRQDPGQGLRLIYYSQIVNDFQKGDIAEGYSVSREKKESFPLTVTSAQKNPTAFYLCASSVAGGLSYEQYFGPGTRLTVT.

This chain uses TRBV5-5 with TRBJ1-1; D call uncertain. Looked up from germline, CDR1 is SGHKS and CDR2 is YYEKEE (reference sequence). The CDR3 has 16 residues. Trimming removed 4 bases at V and 5 bases at J, with 21 bases between. The CDR3 nucleotides are TGTGCCAGCAGCCGTGGACCGGTGGGGTCGGGGACTGAAGCTTTCTTT. Translated, it gives CASSRGPVGSGTEAFF.

This rearrangement joins TRBV5-1 to TRBJ2-1; perhaps TRBD2 as D (6 bases). CDR3 length: 15 amino acids. Germline V gives CDR1 SGHRS, CDR2 YFSETQ. Deletions cut 3 bases from V and 4 bases from J, with 14 bases between. The CDR3 DNA follows: TGCGCCAGCAGCTGGGGGAGCGGGCTTTACAATGAGCAGTTCTTC. Its protein is CASSWGSGLYNEQFF.